Below are 5 T cell receptor beta chains sequenced from a single sample in a study of beta chain features in type 1 diabetes. The investigators reverse transcribed all of the isolated RNA, so they sequenced expressed TCRB transcripts. Measured with immunoSEQ multiplex PCR; TCRdb has only the in-frame clones, and not every one. The profile shows hundreds of thousands of clones, 30% of them singletons. Material: naive CD4+ T cells from blood. These receptors all stem from a man younger than 35 in good health.

The chain is built from TRBV5-1 and TRBJ2-3; D could derive from TRBD1 or TRBD2 (5 bases each). The V gene's germline CDR1 is SGHRS and CDR2 YFSETQ. The CDR3 loop spans 14 amino acids. Trimming stripped 4 bases from V and 4 bases from J, with 13 bases between. CDR3 nucleotides: TGCGCCAGCAGCAGGGACGGGCATGCAGATACGCAGTATTTT. As protein: CASSRDGHADTQYF.

This clone was recorded a few times. The gene calls are TRBV2 and TRBJ2-4; maybe TRBD2 (5 bases). Germline CDR1 SNHLY, CDR2 FYNNEI. The CDR3 has 15 residues. V was trimmed by 1 base and J by 3 bases, leaving 10 bases between them. The CDR3 DNA follows: TGTGCCAGCAGTGAAGGGGAGAGCGGCAAAAACATTCAGTACTTC. It yields the protein CASSEGESGKNIQYF.

This clone was seen more than once but under ten times. This chain links TRBV9 with TRBJ2-1; 9 bases fit TRBD2. The V and J ends lost 3 bases and 5 bases, in that order; junction bases with no gene match: 3. Germline loops: CDR1 SGDLS, CDR2 YYNGEE. This CDR3 contains 14 residues. CDR3 sequence reads: CASSARLADNEQFF. DNA of the CDR3: TGTGCCAGCAGCGCCAGACTAGCGGACAATGAGCAGTTCTTC.

The J gene is TRBJ1-2, the V gene TRBV20-1, with D perhaps matching TRBD1 (6 bases). The V and J ends lost 6 bases and 8 bases respectively, with 13 bases between them. The CDR3 has 11 residues. Per the germline V gene, CDR1 is DFQATT and CDR2 is SNEGSKA (reference sequence). The CDR3 DNA sequence: TGCAGTGCCCCCCAGGGGTACGGCTACACCTTC. Translating it yields CSAPQGYGYTF.

This chain uses TRBV19 with TRBJ1-1; 9 nucleotides agree with TRBD1. Per germline, CDR1 LNHDA and CDR2 SQIVND (reference sequence). This CDR3 has 15 residues. After removal of 7 bases from V and 4 bases from J, the junction contained 10 bases not matched to a gene. This CDR3 reads CASITSGQGRTEAFF. The DNA of the CDR3 is TGTGCCAGTATTACATCGGGACAGGGTCGCACTGAAGCTTTCTTT.